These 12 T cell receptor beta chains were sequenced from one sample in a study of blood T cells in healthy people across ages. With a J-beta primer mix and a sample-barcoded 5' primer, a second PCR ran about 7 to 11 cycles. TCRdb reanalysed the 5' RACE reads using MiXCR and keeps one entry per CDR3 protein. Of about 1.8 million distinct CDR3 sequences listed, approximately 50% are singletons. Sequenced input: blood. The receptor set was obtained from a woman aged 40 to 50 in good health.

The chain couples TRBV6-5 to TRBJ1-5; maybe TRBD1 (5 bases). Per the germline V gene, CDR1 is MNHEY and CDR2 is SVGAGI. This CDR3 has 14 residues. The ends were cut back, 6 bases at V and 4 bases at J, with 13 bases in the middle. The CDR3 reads CASSSRAGNQPQHF. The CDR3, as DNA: TGTGCCAGCAGCTCTCGGGCAGGGAATCAGCCCCAGCATTTT.

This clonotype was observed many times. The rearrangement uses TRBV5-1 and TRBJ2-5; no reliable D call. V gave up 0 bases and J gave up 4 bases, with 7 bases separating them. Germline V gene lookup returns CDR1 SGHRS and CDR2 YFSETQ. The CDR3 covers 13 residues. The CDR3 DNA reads TGCGCCAGCAGCTTGGTTCCGGGAGAGACCCAGTACTTC. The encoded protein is CASSLVPGETQYF.

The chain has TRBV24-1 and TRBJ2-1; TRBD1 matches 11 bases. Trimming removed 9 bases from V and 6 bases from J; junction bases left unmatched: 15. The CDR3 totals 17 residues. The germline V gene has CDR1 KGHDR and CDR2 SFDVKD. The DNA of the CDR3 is TGTGCCACCCGCGAAAGTCCTCGGACAGGGGGCTTCAATGAGCAGTTCTTC. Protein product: CATRESPRTGGFNEQFF.

The DNA of the CDR3 is TGTGCCAGCAAGGGACTAGCTGGTGACATTCAGTACTTC. Translated: CASKGLAGDIQYF. The genes are TRBV6-6 and TRBJ2-4, with 9 bases fitting TRBD2. V shed 7 bases and J 8 bases; nucleotides not matched to a gene: 6. Germline CDR1 and CDR2: MNHNY and SVGAGI (reference sequence). This CDR3 comprises 13 residues.

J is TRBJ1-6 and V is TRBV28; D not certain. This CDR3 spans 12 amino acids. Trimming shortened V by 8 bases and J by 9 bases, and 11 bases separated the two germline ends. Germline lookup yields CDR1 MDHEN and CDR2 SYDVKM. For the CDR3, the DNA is TGTGCCAGCGGGGTAGCGATTTCACCCCTCCACTTT. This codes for CASGVAISPLHF. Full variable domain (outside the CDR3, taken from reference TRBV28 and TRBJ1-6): DVKVTQSSRYLVKRTGEKVFLECVQDMDHENMFWYRQDPGLGLRLIYFSYDVKMKEKGDIPEGYSVSREKKERFSLILESASTNQTSMYLCASGVAISPLHFGNGTRLTVT.

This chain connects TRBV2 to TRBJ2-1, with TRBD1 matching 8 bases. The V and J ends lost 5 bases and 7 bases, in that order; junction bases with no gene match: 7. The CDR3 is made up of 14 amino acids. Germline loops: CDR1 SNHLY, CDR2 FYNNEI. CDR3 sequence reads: CASSQTGAVNEQFF. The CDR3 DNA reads TGTGCCAGCAGTCAGACAGGGGCGGTTAATGAGCAGTTCTTC.

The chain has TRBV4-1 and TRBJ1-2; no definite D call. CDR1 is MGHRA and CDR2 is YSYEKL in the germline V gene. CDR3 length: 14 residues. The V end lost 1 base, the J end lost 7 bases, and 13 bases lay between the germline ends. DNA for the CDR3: TGCGCCAGCAGCCAAGCCCGTGGGGTTCGTGGCTACACCTTC. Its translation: CASSQARGVRGYTF.

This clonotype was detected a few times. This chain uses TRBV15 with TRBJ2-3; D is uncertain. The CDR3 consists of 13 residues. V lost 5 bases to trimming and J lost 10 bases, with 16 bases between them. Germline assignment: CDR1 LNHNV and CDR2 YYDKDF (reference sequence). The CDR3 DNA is TGTGCCACCAGCCCTCAGTCACGTTCTTCGCAGTATTTT. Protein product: CATSPQSRSSQYF. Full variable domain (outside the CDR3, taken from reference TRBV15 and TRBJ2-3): DAMVIQNPRYQVTQFGKPVTLSCSQTLNHNVMYWYQQKSSQAPKLLFHYYDKDFNNEADTPDNFQSRRPNTSFCFLDIRSPGLGDTAMYLCATSPQSRSSQYFGPGTRLTVL.

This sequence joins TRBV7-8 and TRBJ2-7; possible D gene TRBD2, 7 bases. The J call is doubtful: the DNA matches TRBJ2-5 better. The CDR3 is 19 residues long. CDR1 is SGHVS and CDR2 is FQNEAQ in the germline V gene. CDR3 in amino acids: CASTPKRGSFGGFLETQYF. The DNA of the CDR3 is TGTGCCAGCACCCCTAAGAGGGGGTCGTTCGGGGGGTTTTTAGAGACCCAGTACTTC.

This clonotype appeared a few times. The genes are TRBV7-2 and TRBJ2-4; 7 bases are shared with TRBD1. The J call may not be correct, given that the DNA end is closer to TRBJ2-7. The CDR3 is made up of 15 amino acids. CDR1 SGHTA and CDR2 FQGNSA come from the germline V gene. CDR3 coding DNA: TGTGCCAGCAGCTTAGCAGGGACAGCCAAGCGCGAGCAGTACTTC. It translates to CASSLAGTAKREQYF.

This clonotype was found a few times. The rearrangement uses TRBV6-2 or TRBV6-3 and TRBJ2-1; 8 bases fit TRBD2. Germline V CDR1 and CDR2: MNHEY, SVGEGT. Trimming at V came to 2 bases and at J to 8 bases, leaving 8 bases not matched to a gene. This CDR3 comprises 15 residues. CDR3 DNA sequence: TGTGCCAGCAGTTACAACAGCGGGGGATTCGATGAGCAGTTCTTC. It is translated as CASSYNSGGFDEQFF.

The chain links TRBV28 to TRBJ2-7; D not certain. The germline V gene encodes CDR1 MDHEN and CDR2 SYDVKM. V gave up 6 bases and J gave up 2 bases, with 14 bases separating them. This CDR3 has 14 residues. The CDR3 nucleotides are TGTGCCAGCAGGAAGGGCAGGCCTCCCTACGAGCAGTACTTC. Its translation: CASRKGRPPYEQYF.